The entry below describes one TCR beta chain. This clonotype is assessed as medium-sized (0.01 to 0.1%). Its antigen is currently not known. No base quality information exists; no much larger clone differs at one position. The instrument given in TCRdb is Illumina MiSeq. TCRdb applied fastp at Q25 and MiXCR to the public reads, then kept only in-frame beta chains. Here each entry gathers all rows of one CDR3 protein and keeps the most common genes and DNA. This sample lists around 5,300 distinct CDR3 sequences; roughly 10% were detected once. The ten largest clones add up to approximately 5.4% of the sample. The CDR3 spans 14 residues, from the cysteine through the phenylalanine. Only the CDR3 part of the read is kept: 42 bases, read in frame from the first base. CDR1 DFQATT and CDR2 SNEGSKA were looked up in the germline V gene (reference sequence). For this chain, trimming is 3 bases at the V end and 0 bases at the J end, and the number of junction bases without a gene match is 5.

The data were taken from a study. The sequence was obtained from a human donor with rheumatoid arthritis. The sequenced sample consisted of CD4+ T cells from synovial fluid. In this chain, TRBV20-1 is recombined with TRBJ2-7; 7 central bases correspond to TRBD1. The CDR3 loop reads CSARVAGGSYEQYF. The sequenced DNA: TGCAGTGCTAGGGTCGCAGGGGGCTCCTACGAGCAGTACTTC.